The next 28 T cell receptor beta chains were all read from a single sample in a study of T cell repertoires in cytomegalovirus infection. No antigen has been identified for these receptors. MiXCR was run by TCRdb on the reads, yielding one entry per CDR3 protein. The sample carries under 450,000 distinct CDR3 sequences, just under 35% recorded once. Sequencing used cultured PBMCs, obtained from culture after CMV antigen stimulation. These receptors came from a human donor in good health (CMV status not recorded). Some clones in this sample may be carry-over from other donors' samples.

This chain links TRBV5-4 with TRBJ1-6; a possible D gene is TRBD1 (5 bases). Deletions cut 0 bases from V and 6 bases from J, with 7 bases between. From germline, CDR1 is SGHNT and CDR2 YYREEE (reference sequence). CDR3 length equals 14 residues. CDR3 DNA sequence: TGTGCCAGCAGCTTGGAGGGGACTAATTCACCCCTCCACTTT. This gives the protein CASSLEGTNSPLHF.

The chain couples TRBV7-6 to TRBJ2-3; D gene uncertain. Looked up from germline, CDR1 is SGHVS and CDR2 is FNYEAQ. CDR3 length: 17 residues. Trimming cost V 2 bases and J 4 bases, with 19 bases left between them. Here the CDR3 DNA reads TGTGCCAGCAGCTTATTTTGTACCCAGCAAGGTGCAGATACGCAGTATTTT. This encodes CASSLFCTQQGADTQYF.

DNA for the CDR3: TGCGCCAGCAGCCAAGGAGTAGCGGGGAGCTCTGGGGCCAACGTCCTGACTTTC. Its translation is CASSQGVAGSSGANVLTF. The rearrangement links TRBV4-3 to TRBJ2-6, with TRBD2 identical over 8 bases. Trimming took 1 base from V and 0 from J; bases not matched to a gene: 5. The CDR3 contains 18 residues. CDR1 LGHNA and CDR2 YSLEER come from the germline V gene.

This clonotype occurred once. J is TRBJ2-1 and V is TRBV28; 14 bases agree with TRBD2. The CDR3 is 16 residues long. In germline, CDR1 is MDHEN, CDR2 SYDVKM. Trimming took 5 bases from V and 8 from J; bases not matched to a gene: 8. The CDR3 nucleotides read TGTGCCAGCAGTCCATCCGGGACTAGCGGGAGTTATGAGCAGTTCTTC. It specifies CASSPSGTSGSYEQFF.

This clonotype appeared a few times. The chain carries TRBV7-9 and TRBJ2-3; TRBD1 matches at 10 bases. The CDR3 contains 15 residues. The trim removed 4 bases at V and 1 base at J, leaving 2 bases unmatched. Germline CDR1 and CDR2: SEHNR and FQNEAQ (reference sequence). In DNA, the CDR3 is TGTGCCAGCAGCTACGGACAGGGGGGCACAGATACGCAGTATTTT. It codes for CASSYGQGGTDTQYF.

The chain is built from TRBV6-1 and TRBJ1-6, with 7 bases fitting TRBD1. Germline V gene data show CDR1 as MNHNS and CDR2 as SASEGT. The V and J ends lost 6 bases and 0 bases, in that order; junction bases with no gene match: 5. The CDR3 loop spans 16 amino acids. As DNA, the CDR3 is TGTGCCAGCAGCCAGGGGGGCGTCTCCTATAATTCACCCCTCCACTTT. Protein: CASSQGGVSYNSPLHF.

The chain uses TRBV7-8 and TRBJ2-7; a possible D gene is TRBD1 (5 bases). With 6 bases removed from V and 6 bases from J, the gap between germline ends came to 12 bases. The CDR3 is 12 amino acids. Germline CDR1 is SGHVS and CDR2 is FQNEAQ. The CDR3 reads CASRRRGREQYF. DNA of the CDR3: TGTGCCAGCAGGCGAAGGGGTCGCGAGCAGTACTTC.

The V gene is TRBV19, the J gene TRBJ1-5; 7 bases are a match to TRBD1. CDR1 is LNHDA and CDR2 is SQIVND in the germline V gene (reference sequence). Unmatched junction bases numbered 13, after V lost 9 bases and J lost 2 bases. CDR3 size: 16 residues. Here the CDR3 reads CASALGRQGGNQPQHF. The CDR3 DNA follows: TGTGCCAGCGCCCTAGGTCGTCAGGGGGGCAATCAGCCCCAGCATTTT.

The CDR3 nucleotides are TGTGCCAGCAGTATTGGCGACTTTGGCACAGATACGCAGTATTTT. Translation: CASSIGDFGTDTQYF. This rearrangement joins TRBV6-1 to TRBJ2-3; D ambiguous. Looked up from germline, CDR1 is MNHNS and CDR2 is SASEGT. This CDR3 is built from 15 residues. The germline V and J ends were trimmed by 5 bases and 1 base, with 13 bases remaining between them.

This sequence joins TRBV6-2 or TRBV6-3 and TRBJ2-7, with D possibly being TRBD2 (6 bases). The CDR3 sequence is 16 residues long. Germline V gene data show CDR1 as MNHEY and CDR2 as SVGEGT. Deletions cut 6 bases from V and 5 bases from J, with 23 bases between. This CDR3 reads CASRPRPSAGRNEQYV. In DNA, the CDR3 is TGTGCCAGCAGACCGCGTCCTAGCGCGGGGCGAAACGAGCAGTACGTC.

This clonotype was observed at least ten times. The chain's CDR3 is CASSLRSPREAEGYTF. The CDR3 DNA follows: TGTGCCAGCAGCTTAAGGTCCCCAAGGGAGGCGGAAGGCTACACCTTC. This rearrangement joins TRBV7-2 to TRBJ1-2; D unclear. V dropped 2 bases and J dropped 8 bases, with 21 bases sitting between them. Looked up from germline, CDR1 is SGHTA and CDR2 is FQGNSA. The CDR3 loop spans 16 amino acids.

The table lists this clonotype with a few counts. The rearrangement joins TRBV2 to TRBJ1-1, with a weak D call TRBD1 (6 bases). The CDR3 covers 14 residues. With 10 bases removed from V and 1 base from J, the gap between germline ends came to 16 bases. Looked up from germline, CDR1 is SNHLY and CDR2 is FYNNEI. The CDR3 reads CATRTVPRNTEAFF. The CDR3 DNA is TGTGCCACCCGGACAGTTCCGAGGAACACTGAAGCTTTCTTT.

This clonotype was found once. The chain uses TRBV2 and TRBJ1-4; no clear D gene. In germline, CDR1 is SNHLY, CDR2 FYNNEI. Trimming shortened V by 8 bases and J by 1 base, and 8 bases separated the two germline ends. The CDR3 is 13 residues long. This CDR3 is CASHFRTNEKLFF. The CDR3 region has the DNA TGTGCCAGCCATTTCCGAACTAATGAAAAACTGTTTTTT.

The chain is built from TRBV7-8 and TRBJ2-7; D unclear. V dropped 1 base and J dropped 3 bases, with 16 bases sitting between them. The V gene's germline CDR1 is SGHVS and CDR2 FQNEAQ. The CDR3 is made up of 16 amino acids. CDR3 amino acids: CASSLVLALSVYEQYF. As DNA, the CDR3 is TGTGCCAGCAGCTTAGTATTGGCCTTGAGTGTCTACGAGCAGTACTTC.

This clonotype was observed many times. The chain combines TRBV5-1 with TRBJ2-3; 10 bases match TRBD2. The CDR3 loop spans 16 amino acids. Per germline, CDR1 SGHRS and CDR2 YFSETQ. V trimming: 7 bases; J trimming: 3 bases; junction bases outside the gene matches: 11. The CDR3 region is CASRDPSGSGTDTQYF. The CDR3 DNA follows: TGCGCCAGCCGGGATCCTAGCGGGAGTGGAACAGATACGCAGTATTTT.

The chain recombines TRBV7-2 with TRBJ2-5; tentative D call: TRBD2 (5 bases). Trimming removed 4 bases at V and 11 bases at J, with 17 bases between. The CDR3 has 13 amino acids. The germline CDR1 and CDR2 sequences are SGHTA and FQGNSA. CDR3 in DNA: TGTGCCAGCAGCTCCGACCGGGGAATACTTCAGTACTTC. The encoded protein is CASSSDRGILQYF.

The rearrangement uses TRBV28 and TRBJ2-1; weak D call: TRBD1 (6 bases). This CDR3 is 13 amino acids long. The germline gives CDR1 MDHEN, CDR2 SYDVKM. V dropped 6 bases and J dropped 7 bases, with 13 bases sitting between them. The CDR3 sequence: CASSREQGNEQFF. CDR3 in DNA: TGTGCCAGCAGCCGTGAACAGGGAAATGAGCAGTTCTTC.

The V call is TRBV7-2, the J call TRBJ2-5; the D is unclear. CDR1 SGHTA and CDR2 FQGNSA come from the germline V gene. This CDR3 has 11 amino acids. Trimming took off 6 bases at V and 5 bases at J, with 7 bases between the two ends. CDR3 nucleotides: TGTGCCAGCAGACGCAGGGAGACCCAGTACTTC. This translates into CASRRRETQYF.

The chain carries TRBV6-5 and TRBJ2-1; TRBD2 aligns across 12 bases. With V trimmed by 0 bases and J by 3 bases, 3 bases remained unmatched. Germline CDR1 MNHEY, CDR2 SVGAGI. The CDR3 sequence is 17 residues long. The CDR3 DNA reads TGTGCCAGCAGTTACTCGACTAGCGGGAGTATCTACAATGAGCAGTTCTTC. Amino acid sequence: CASSYSTSGSIYNEQFF.

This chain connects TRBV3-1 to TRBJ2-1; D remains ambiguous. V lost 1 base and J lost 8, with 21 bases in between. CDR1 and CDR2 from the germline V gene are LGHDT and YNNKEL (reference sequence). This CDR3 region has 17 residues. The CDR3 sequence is CASSQGSRNWLSDEQFF. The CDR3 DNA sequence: TGTGCCAGCAGCCAAGGTAGTAGGAACTGGTTATCCGATGAGCAGTTCTTC.

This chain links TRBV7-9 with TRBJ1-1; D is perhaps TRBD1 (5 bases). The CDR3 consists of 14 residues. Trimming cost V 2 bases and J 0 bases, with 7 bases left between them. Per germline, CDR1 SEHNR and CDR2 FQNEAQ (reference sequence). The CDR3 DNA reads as TGTGCCAGCAGCTTACAGGGCGTGAACACTGAAGCTTTCTTT. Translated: CASSLQGVNTEAFF. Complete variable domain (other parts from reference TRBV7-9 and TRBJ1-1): DTGVSQNPRHKITKRGQNVTFRCDPISEHNRLYWYRQTLGQGPEFLTYFQNEAQLEKSRLLSDRFSAERPKGSFSTLEIQRTEQGDSAMYLCASSLQGVNTEAFFGQGTRLTVV.

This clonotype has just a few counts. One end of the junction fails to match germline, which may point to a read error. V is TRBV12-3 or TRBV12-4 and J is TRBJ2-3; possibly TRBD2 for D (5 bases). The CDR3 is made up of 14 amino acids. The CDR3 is CASRPLERASWVHF. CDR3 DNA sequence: TGTGCCAGCAGACCACTGGAGAGGGCTAGCTGGGTACATTTT.

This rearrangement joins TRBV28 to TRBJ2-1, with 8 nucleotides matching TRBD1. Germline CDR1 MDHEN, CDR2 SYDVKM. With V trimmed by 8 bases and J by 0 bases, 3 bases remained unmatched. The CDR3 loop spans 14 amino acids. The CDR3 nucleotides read TGTGCCAGCTTACAGGGGGACTCCTACAATGAGCAGTTCTTC. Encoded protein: CASLQGDSYNEQFF.

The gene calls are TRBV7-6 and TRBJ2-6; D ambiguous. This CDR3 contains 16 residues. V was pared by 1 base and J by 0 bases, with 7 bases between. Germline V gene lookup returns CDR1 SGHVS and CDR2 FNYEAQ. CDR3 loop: CASSLGAASGANVLTF. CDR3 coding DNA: TGTGCCAGCAGCTTAGGGGCAGCCTCTGGGGCCAACGTCCTGACTTTC.

Here the CDR3 DNA reads TGTGCCAGCAGTCTACTAGCGGGAGAACCAGATACGCAGTATTTT. Encoded protein: CASSLLAGEPDTQYF. V is TRBV6-1 and J is TRBJ2-3; TRBD2 matches at 11 bases. The CDR3 sequence is 15 residues long. Germline V lookup: CDR1 MNHNS, CDR2 SASEGT. V lost 5 bases and J lost 4; bases outside the gene matches: 5.

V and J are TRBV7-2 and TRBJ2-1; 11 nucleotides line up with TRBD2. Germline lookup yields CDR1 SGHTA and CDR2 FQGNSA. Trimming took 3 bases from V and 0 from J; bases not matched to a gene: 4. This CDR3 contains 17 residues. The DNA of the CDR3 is TGTGCCAGCAGCTTCATAGCGGGAGGGAGCTCCTACAATGAGCAGTTCTTC. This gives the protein CASSFIAGGSSYNEQFF.

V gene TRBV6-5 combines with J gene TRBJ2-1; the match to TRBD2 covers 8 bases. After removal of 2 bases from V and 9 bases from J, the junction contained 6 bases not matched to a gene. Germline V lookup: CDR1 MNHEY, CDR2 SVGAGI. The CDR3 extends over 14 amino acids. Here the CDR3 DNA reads TGTGCCAGCAGTTACATCACTAGCGGAACTGAGCAGTTCTTC. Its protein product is CASSYITSGTEQFF.

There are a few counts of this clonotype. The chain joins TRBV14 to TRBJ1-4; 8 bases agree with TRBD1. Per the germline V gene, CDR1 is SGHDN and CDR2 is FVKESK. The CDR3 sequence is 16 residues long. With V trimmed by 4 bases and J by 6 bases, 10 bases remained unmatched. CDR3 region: CASSPIQGAGDEKLFF. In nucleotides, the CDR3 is TGTGCCAGCAGCCCAATCCAGGGGGCAGGCGATGAAAAACTGTTTTTT.